The 29 T cell receptor beta chains below were found in one sample sequenced in a study of shared clonotypes between healthy human individuals. Here immunoSEQ multiplex PCR was the method, and the copy in TCRdb shows in-frame clones only, minus some. The sample has hundreds of thousands of clones, approximately 73% seen once. Sequenced sample: memory CD4+ T cells sorted from blood. Documented subset: CD45RA-negative fraction. The receptors were sampled from a woman in her thirties in good health.

For the CDR3, the DNA is TGTGCCAGCAGCTTGAGACGGCCGAACACTGAAGCTTTCTTT. It yields the protein CASSLRRPNTEAFF. This rearrangement joins TRBV7-9 to TRBJ1-1; D gene ambiguous. Germline lookup yields CDR1 SEHNR and CDR2 FQNEAQ (reference sequence). The V end lost 3 bases, the J end lost 1 base, and 9 bases lay between the germline ends. The CDR3 runs to 14 residues.

Only one count was recorded for this clone. V is TRBV28 and J is TRBJ2-1; tentatively, D is TRBD1 (6 bases). Germline-derived CDR1 and CDR2 are MDHEN and SYDVKM. Trimming took 4 bases from V and 9 from J, leaving 16 bases between them. CDR3 size: 14 residues. The DNA for the CDR3 is TGTGCCAGCAGTTCCCGAAGACTACAGGGTGAGCAGTTCTTC. It encodes CASSSRRLQGEQFF.

As regards this clone: Other DNA sequences in this sample translate to the same CDR3. The chain combines TRBV5-1 with TRBJ2-2, with D hard to call. From germline, CDR1 is SGHRS and CDR2 YFSETQ. The CDR3 covers 13 residues. Trimming took 3 bases from V and 1 from J, leaving 4 bases between them. DNA of the CDR3: TGCGCCAGCAGCTGGGAGAACACCGGGGAGCTGTTTTTT. Translation gives CASSWENTGELFF.

This chain joins TRBV7-2 and TRBJ2-2; 9 bases are shared with TRBD2. V lost 2 bases to trimming and J lost 6 bases; unmatched junction nucleotides: 7. The CDR3 loop spans 16 amino acids. CDR1 is SGHTA, CDR2 FQGNSA, per germline. CDR3 nucleotides: TGTGCCAGCAGCTTATTTCGCGGGAGGGGGGCCGGGGAGCTGTTTTTT. Amino acid sequence: CASSLFRGRGAGELFF. The variable domain in full, with the rest retrieved from reference TRBV7-2 and TRBJ2-2, is GAGVSQSPSNKVTEKGKDVELRCDPISGHTALYWYRQSLGQGLEFLIYFQGNSAPDKSGLPSDRFSAERTGGSVSTLTIQRTQQEDSAVYLCASSLFRGRGAGELFFGEGSRLTVL.

This chain joins TRBV9 and TRBJ1-4; a possible D gene is TRBD1 (6 bases). The CDR3 runs to 16 residues. Trimming left V 0 bases short and J 7 bases short, with 16 bases between. CDR1 SGDLS and CDR2 YYNGEE come from the germline V gene. CDR3 loop: CASSVGKSLGGEKLFF. In DNA form, the CDR3 reads TGTGCCAGCAGCGTAGGAAAATCTTTAGGGGGTGAAAAACTGTTTTTT.

The chain employs TRBV7-2 and TRBJ2-5, with TRBD2 identical over 14 bases. CDR3 size: 16 residues. Unmatched junction bases numbered 8, after V lost 4 bases and J lost 7 bases. Germline loops: CDR1 SGHTA, CDR2 FQGNSA. The CDR3: CASSSGLAGEAATQYF. The CDR3 DNA follows: TGTGCCAGCAGCTCGGGACTAGCGGGAGAAGCGGCGACCCAGTACTTC.

The chain links TRBV6-1 to TRBJ1-1; no definite D call. CDR1 is MNHNS and CDR2 is SASEGT in the germline V gene. The CDR3 runs 13 residues. V shed 6 bases and J shed 1 base, with 9 bases lying between them. The CDR3 nucleotides are TGTGCCAGCAGAGGCCGGCAGAACACTGAAGCTTTCTTT. Translated, it gives CASRGRQNTEAFF.

The CDR3 DNA sequence: TGCGCCAGCAGCCTTACCCCTCCCCTAGCGGGAGTGGGCGGGGAGCTGTTTTTT. This sequence encodes CASSLTPPLAGVGGELFF. The V call is TRBV4-1, the J call TRBJ2-2; 10 bases fit TRBD2. The CDR3 loop spans 18 amino acids. Germline assignment: CDR1 MGHRA and CDR2 YSYEKL. The V segment lost 4 bases and the J segment 7 bases; nucleotides outside the gene matches: 15.

About this clone: A read error may account for a junction end that differs from germline. V gene TRBV4-1 combines with J gene TRBJ1-5; D gene unclear. CDR1 and CDR2 (germline): MGHRA, YSYEKL. This CDR3 comprises 16 residues. The CDR3 sequence is CASSQDGDSRNQLQHF. As DNA, the CDR3 is TGCGCCAGCAGCCAAGATGGGGATTCTCGGAATCAGCTCCAGCATTTT.

This clone was counted only a few times. The chain employs TRBV2 and TRBJ2-5, with D perhaps TRBD1 or TRBD2 (5 bases each). The germline CDR1 and CDR2 sequences are SNHLY and FYNNEI. The ends were cut back, 2 bases at V and 4 bases at J, with 17 bases in the middle. This CDR3 has 16 amino acids. The CDR3 coding sequence is TGTGCCAGCAGTGAAAGGACCGGGGCAGGAGGAGAGACCCAGTACTTC. It encodes CASSERTGAGGETQYF. The full variable domain, with the rest looked up from reference TRBV2 and TRBJ2-5, is EPEVTQTPSHQVTQMGQEVILRCVPISNHLYFYWYRQILGQKVEFLVSFYNNEISEKSEIFDDQFSVERPDGSNFTLKIRSTKLEDSAMYFCASSERTGAGGETQYFGPGTRLLVL.

The J gene is TRBJ2-7, the V gene TRBV30, with D perhaps TRBD2 (7 bases). This CDR3 has 16 residues. Germline CDR1 and CDR2: GTSNPN and SVGIG (reference sequence). V shed 2 bases and J shed 5 bases, with 22 bases lying between them. The chain's CDR3 is CAWSPRRGQGIHEQYF. CDR3 bases: TGTGCCTGGAGTCCCCGGCGGGGGCAGGGGATCCACGAGCAGTACTTC.

The gene calls are TRBV30 and TRBJ1-3; no reliable D call. The CDR3 spans 12 residues. Trimming removed 2 bases at V and 5 bases at J, with 7 bases between. Germline V gene sequence: CDR1 GTSNPN, CDR2 SVGIG (reference sequence). For the CDR3, the DNA is TGTGCCTGGAGTAGGGCCAGAAACACCATATATTTT. The encoded protein is CAWSRARNTIYF.

The J gene is TRBJ2-5, the V gene TRBV2, with 10 bases identical to TRBD1. J was trimmed by 1 base and V by 6 bases; bases with no gene match: 5. Germline assignment: CDR1 SNHLY and CDR2 FYNNEI. The CDR3 totals 15 residues. The CDR3 sequence is CASRGTGVPQETQYF. The CDR3 region has the DNA TGTGCCAGCAGGGGGACAGGGGTGCCCCAAGAGACCCAGTACTTC.

This clone was seen a handful of times. The rearrangement links TRBV7-9 to TRBJ2-5, with a possible D match to TRBD1 (6 bases). The CDR3 loop spans 14 amino acids. The V end was cut by 4 bases, the J end by 3 bases, with 12 bases between. Germline V gene lookup returns CDR1 SEHNR and CDR2 FQNEAQ (reference sequence). The CDR3 protein is CASSYQTGKETQYF. Written as DNA, the CDR3 is TGTGCCAGCAGCTACCAAACAGGGAAAGAGACCCAGTACTTC. Full variable domain (outside the CDR3, taken from reference TRBV7-9 and TRBJ2-5): DTGVSQNPRHKITKRGQNVTFRCDPISEHNRLYWYRQTLGQGPEFLTYFQNEAQLEKSRLLSDRFSAERPKGSFSTLEIQRTEQGDSAMYLCASSYQTGKETQYFGPGTRLLVL.

The chain employs TRBV5-1 and TRBJ1-1; D ambiguous. CDR3 length: 11 amino acids. Trimming took 3 bases from V and 9 from J, leaving 9 bases between them. Germline V lookup: CDR1 SGHRS, CDR2 YFSETQ. CDR3: CASSSEFKAFF. CDR3 DNA: TGCGCCAGCAGCTCGGAGTTCAAAGCTTTCTTT.

This clone has only one observation. This sequence joins TRBV10-1 and TRBJ2-5, with D tentatively TRBD1 (5 bases). The CDR3 runs to 13 residues. Germline values: CDR1 WNHNN, CDR2 SYGVQD (reference sequence). V lost 8 bases, J lost 0 bases, and 10 bases lay in between. The CDR3 here is CASQRQYQETQYF. The CDR3 DNA sequence: TGCGCCAGCCAAAGACAGTACCAAGAGACCCAGTACTTC.

The chain is built from TRBV5-1 and TRBJ2-1, with D possibly matching TRBD2 (6 bases). V lost 4 bases and J 4 bases, leaving 15 bases between the germline ends. There are 15 residues in the CDR3. The germline gives CDR1 SGHRS, CDR2 YFSETQ. CDR3 protein: CASSTDSSGYNEQFF. The CDR3 bases are TGCGCCAGCAGCACCGATAGTAGCGGTTACAATGAGCAGTTCTTC.

There are a few counts of this clone. This chain uses TRBV6-1 with TRBJ2-7; 8 bases agree with TRBD1. Germline V gene lookup returns CDR1 MNHNS and CDR2 SASEGT. V shed 3 bases and J 3 bases; nucleotides not matched to a gene: 4. The CDR3 consists of 14 residues. CDR3 in amino acids: CASSDGQGGYEQYF. In DNA, the CDR3 is TGTGCCAGCAGTGACGGACAGGGCGGCTACGAGCAGTACTTC.

In the case of this clone: A much bigger clone sits one base away, suggesting this may be a read error. The chain combines TRBV25-1 with TRBJ2-7, with D perhaps TRBD1 (6 bases). V shed 5 bases and J shed 3 bases, with 11 bases lying between them. The germline V gene has CDR1 MGHDK and CDR2 SYGVNS. This CDR3 has 13 amino acids. DNA of the CDR3: TGTGCCAGCAGTCCCCAGGGGATCTACGAGCAGTACTTC. Amino acid sequence: CASSPQGIYEQYF.

This chain uses TRBV28 with TRBJ2-6; 9 bases are a match to TRBD2. The CDR3 totals 17 residues. With V trimmed by 7 bases and J by 4 bases, 11 bases remained unmatched. Per germline, CDR1 MDHEN and CDR2 SYDVKM. This chain's CDR3 is CASTPWRLAGGANVLTF. CDR3 coding DNA: TGTGCCAGCACCCCCTGGCGGCTAGCGGGAGGGGCCAACGTCCTGACTTTC.

This clone was seen a single time. A much larger clone is a single base away; this may be a read error. This CDR3 is also generated by other DNA sequences in the sample. The J gene is TRBJ2-7, the V gene TRBV5-8, with D hard to call. The germline CDR1 and CDR2 sequences are SGHTS and YDEGEE. This CDR3 is built from 11 residues. V was clipped by 2 bases and J by 2 bases, with 2 bases between them. CDR3 DNA sequence: TGTGCCAGCAGCTTAGCCTACGAGCAGTACTTC. Protein product: CASSLAYEQYF.

This chain's CDR3 is CASSEARVDTGELFF. The CDR3 DNA sequence: TGCGCCAGCAGTGAGGCACGAGTTGACACCGGGGAGCTGTTTTTT. The rearrangement joins TRBV10-2 to TRBJ2-2; D ambiguous. The CDR3 consists of 15 residues. Per the germline V gene, CDR1 is WSHSY and CDR2 is SAAADI. V dropped 2 bases and J dropped 3 bases, with 10 bases sitting between them.

The rearrangement uses TRBV2 and TRBJ2-7; D unresolved. Trimming stripped 3 bases from V and 4 bases from J, with 4 bases between. CDR3 length equals 11 residues. Germline CDR1 is SNHLY and CDR2 is FYNNEI. The CDR3 is CASSDVYEQYF. CDR3 nucleotides: TGTGCCAGCAGTGACGTGTACGAGCAGTACTTC.

The rearrangement links TRBV30 to TRBJ2-7; 10 positions match TRBD2. Germline V gene lookup returns CDR1 GTSNPN and CDR2 SVGIG (reference sequence). V gave up 1 base and J gave up 7 bases; unmatched junction bases: 10. The CDR3 runs to 15 residues. This chain's CDR3 is CAWSGVLAGRGEQYF. The CDR3 DNA reads as TGTGCCTGGAGTGGGGTACTAGCGGGGAGAGGGGAGCAGTACTTC. The full variable domain, its missing parts supplied by reference TRBV30 and TRBJ2-7, is SQTIHQWPATLVQPVGSPLSLECTVEGTSNPNLYWYRQAAGRGLQLLFYSVGIGQISSEVPQNLSASRPQDRQFILSSKKLLLSDSGFYLCAWSGVLAGRGEQYFGPGTRLTVT.

This chain uses TRBV27 with TRBJ2-7; TRBD1 aligns across 10 bases. Germline loops: CDR1 MNHEY, CDR2 SMNVEV (reference sequence). V trimming: 7 bases; J trimming: 1 base; junction bases outside the gene matches: 7. This CDR3 is 15 amino acids long. This chain's CDR3 is CASKTTGQGSYEQYF. The CDR3 DNA follows: TGTGCCAGCAAAACGACGGGACAGGGGTCCTACGAGCAGTACTTC.

The chain employs TRBV11-2 and TRBJ2-3; perhaps TRBD2 as D (5 bases). The germline gives CDR1 SGHAT, CDR2 FQNNGV. Deletions cut 0 bases from V and 0 bases from J, with 7 bases between. CDR3 size: 15 residues. The CDR3 DNA is TGTGCCAGCAGCTTAGATCGGACTAGCACAGATACGCAGTATTTT. Protein product: CASSLDRTSTDTQYF.

The chain carries TRBV6-1 and TRBJ2-1, with 8 bases identical to TRBD2. V lost 5 bases, J lost 7 bases, and 7 bases stayed unmatched. This CDR3 region has 14 residues. Germline V CDR1 and CDR2: MNHNS, SASEGT. CDR3 loop: CASSLPGLVNEQFF. In DNA form, the CDR3 reads TGTGCCAGCAGTTTACCGGGACTAGTAAATGAGCAGTTCTTC.

The genes are TRBV29-1 and TRBJ1-2; perhaps TRBD1 as D (6 bases). Germline CDR1 reads SQVTM; CDR2 reads ANQGSEA. Trimming shortened V by 6 bases and J by 7 bases, and 21 bases separated the two germline ends. This CDR3 is built from 14 residues. Written as DNA, the CDR3 is TGCAGCGTCCCGAGGGGGGCCGAAGGGAGTGGCTACACCTTC. Translating gives CSVPRGAEGSGYTF.

The rearrangement uses TRBV16 and TRBJ2-7, with D perhaps given as TRBD1 or TRBD2 (5 bases each). Germline loops: CDR1 KGHSY, CDR2 FQNENV. This CDR3 region has 13 residues. V was shortened by 4 bases and J by 4 bases, with 11 bases between the two germline ends. The CDR3 coding sequence is TGTGCCAGCAGCCCCGTTGGGGGTTACGAGCAGTACTTC. Encoded protein: CASSPVGGYEQYF.